The entry that follows covers one T cell receptor (beta chain) sequence. Its antigen is unknown. The CDR3 is made up of 14 amino acids. CDR1 is SEHNR, CDR2 FQNEAQ, per germline (reference sequence). This entry is derived from a study of post-analysis software for immune sequencing data. Study at large: There were relapsing-remitting, secondary progressive and progressive-relapsing multiple sclerosis among the disease courses included.

Overall study results and limits: Comparison of patients with controls showed 4 to 6 TRBV segments more frequent in patients, TRBV5-6, TRBV5-1 and TRBV20-1 among them.

TCR beta libraries were prepared from cDNA with unique molecular identifiers. The T cell input of 1 to 10 million gave hundreds of thousands of cDNA molecules. TCRdb re-called the PCR reads through MiXCR, storing one row per CDR3 protein. The sample carries some 890,000 distinct CDR3 sequences, around 50% recorded once. The receptor's source is a girl between 5 and 17 years old with multiple sclerosis. The specimen sequenced was blood. V gene TRBV7-9 combines with J gene TRBJ2-5; weak D call: TRBD2 (5 bases). Near its end, the DNA agrees better with TRBJ2-7, so the J call may be wrong. The DNA for the CDR3 is TGTGCCAGCAGTACTAGTGGTCTCGTTAACGAGCAGTACTTC. This sequence encodes CASSTSGLVNEQYF.